The 11 T cell receptor beta chains reported below all come from one sample, sequenced in a study (dated by TCRdb to between 2014 and 2017). Libraries came from 5' RACE. The sample was run on an Illumina MiSeq. TCRdb took the public reads, trimmed them with fastp at Q25, ran MiXCR for clone calling and kept in-frame beta chains. Rows are unified per CDR3 protein, each entry keeping the most common DNA and genes. Across this sample there are about 42,000 distinct CDR3 sequences, with about 32% seen only once. The ten top clones hold 4% to 4.5% of the sample. The sample was tumor-infiltrating memory CD4+ T cells sorted from the breast tumor. Reading the label with the study, this specimen's cell subset or site is: memory CD4+ T cells, CD4+CD45RO+CD25-. The receptors originated from a female donor with breast cancer.

J is TRBJ2-3 and V is TRBV4-1; the D gene is possibly TRBD2 (5 bases). Germline CDR1 and CDR2: MGHRA and YSYEKL. The length of the CDR3 is 18 residues. Trimming took off 0 bases at V and 1 base at J, with 17 bases between the two ends. This CDR3 reads CASSQEKPGEYGTDTQYF. The CDR3 region has the DNA TGCGCCAGCAGCCAAGAGAAGCCCGGGGAATACGGCACAGATACGCAGTATTTT.

This clonotype was picked up one time. The junction differs from germline at one of its ends, possibly a read error. This sequence joins TRBV18 and TRBJ2-1, with D perhaps TRBD2 (6 bases). The germline CDR1 and CDR2 sequences are KGHSH and LQKENI. The CDR3 length is 18 residues. The CDR3 DNA reads as TGTGCCAGCTCACCTAATGTGGCGGGAAGCAGCTCCTACAATGAGCAGTTGTTC. This sequence encodes CASSPNVAGSSSYNEQLF.

This clonotype has a count of ten or more. This sequence joins TRBV7-2 and TRBJ2-3, with 13 nucleotides matching TRBD2. Germline CDR1 reads SGHTA; CDR2 reads FQGNSA. The trim removed 3 bases at V and 1 base at J, leaving 4 bases unmatched. The CDR3 runs 17 residues. This CDR3 is CASSFTSGGAGTDTQYF. The DNA of the CDR3 is TGTGCCAGCAGCTTCACTAGCGGGGGGGCCGGCACAGATACGCAGTATTTT. Variable domain in full (rest from reference TRBV7-2 and TRBJ2-3): GAGVSQSPSNKVTEKGKDVELRCDPISGHTALYWYRQSLGQGLEFLIYFQGNSAPDKSGLPSDRFSAERTGGSVSTLTIQRTQQEDSAVYLCASSFTSGGAGTDTQYFGPGTRLTVL.

V and J are TRBV6-2 or TRBV6-3 and TRBJ1-5; D gene uncertain. Trimming stripped 10 bases from V and 5 bases from J, with 21 bases between. The CDR3 has 15 residues. Germline V lookup: CDR1 MNHEY, CDR2 SVGEGT. CDR3: CATDRNRQDDQPQHF. CDR3 bases: TGTGCCACCGATCGAAATAGGCAGGACGATCAGCCCCAGCATTTT.

In its sample, this clonotype was seen a few times. Given the absence of the conserved phenylalanine or tryptophan at the CDR3 end, a read error is likely. This rearrangement joins TRBV5-5 to TRBJ2-2; either TRBD1 or TRBD2 may supply D (5 bases each). The CDR3 is 15 amino acids. From germline, CDR1 is SGHKS and CDR2 YYEKEE (reference sequence). Trimming took 3 bases from V and 0 from J, leaving 9 bases between them. The CDR3 reads CASSWDGTNTGELFS. The DNA for the CDR3 is TGTGCCAGCAGCTGGGACGGTACGAACACCGGGGAGCTGTTTTCT.

The chain couples TRBV7-6 to TRBJ2-2, with 8 bases identical to TRBD1. The CDR3 covers 15 residues. V was pared by 5 bases and J by 7 bases, with 9 bases of the junction left unmatched. The V gene's germline CDR1 is SGHVS and CDR2 FNYEAQ. CDR3 sequence (DNA): TGTGCCAGCAGCCCTGGACAGGGTTCCCACGGGGAGCTGTTTTTT. Translated: CASSPGQGSHGELFF.

In its sample, this clonotype was seen a few times. The chain has TRBV7-6 and TRBJ1-3; D remains ambiguous. The CDR3 runs 15 residues. Germline CDR1 and CDR2: SGHVS and FNYEAQ. V shed 5 bases and J shed 0 bases, with 11 bases lying between them. CDR3 sequence: CASSHSDGSGNTIYF. The CDR3 nucleotides are TGTGCCAGCAGCCACTCGGACGGCTCTGGAAACACCATATATTTT.

This clonotype was seen repeatedly, ten times or more. The rearrangement links TRBV7-2 to TRBJ2-3; D gene unclear. Germline CDR1 reads SGHTA; CDR2 reads FQGNSA. Trimming left V 5 bases short and J 4 bases short, with 13 bases between. CDR3 length: 14 amino acids. The CDR3 is CASSPRLTADTQYF. The CDR3 nucleotides read TGTGCCAGCAGCCCTAGACTCACGGCAGATACGCAGTATTTT.

This clonotype was recorded a few times. This chain connects TRBV5-1 to TRBJ2-1; 7 positions agree with TRBD1. CDR1 is SGHRS and CDR2 is YFSETQ in the germline V gene. The V segment lost 4 bases and the J segment 0 bases; nucleotides outside the gene matches: 4. This CDR3 is built from 15 residues. CDR3 protein: CASSTDRLSYNEQFF. DNA for the CDR3: TGCGCCAGCAGCACGGACAGGCTCTCCTACAATGAGCAGTTCTTC.

The chain combines TRBV12-3 or TRBV12-4 with TRBJ2-1; 11 bases agree with TRBD2. The CDR3 is made up of 14 amino acids. Unmatched junction bases numbered 2, after V lost 5 bases and J lost 5 bases. The CDR3 DNA reads as TGTGCCAGCAGTACTAGCGGGGGAAACAATGAGCAGTTCTTC. Its protein is CASSTSGGNNEQFF.

This clonotype was counted a few times. This may be a read error, as it is one base from a much larger clone. CDR3 DNA: TGCGCCAGCAGCTTGCGCAGCTCCTACAATGAGCAGTTCTTC. Protein: CASSLRSSYNEQFF. The chain recombines TRBV5-1 with TRBJ2-1; D is unresolved. V was cut by 1 base and J by 0 bases, with 5 bases left in between. This CDR3 spans 14 amino acids. The germline V gene encodes CDR1 SGHRS and CDR2 YFSETQ.